These 27 T cell receptor beta chains share one sample of origin, sequenced in a study of blood T cells in healthy people across ages. A second PCR of 7 to 11 cycles used a sample-barcoded 5' primer and a J-beta primer mix. MiXCR was run by TCRdb on the 5' RACE reads, yielding one entry per CDR3 protein. Among about 1.7 million distinct CDR3 sequences listed, about 30% were seen once. The sequencing sample was made of blood. These receptors all stem from a woman in her thirties in good health.

The V gene is TRBV2, the J gene TRBJ2-7; D gene unclear. Deletions cut 3 bases from V and 1 base from J, with 10 bases between. The germline CDR1 and CDR2 sequences are SNHLY and FYNNEI. This CDR3 spans 14 amino acids. In DNA, the CDR3 is TGTGCCAGCAGTGACTTGGAAAGTTCCTACGAGCAGTACTTC. Its protein is CASSDLESSYEQYF.

This clonotype was counted only a few times. This sequence joins TRBV5-5 and TRBJ1-6; no reliable D call. Trimming left V 4 bases short and J 0 bases short, with 17 bases between. From germline, CDR1 is SGHKS and CDR2 YYEKEE (reference sequence). CDR3 length: 18 amino acids. The CDR3 DNA reads TGTGCCAGCAGCCCTGGGTTGACCGTTAGCTCCTATAATTCACCCCTCCACTTT. Its translation is CASSPGLTVSSYNSPLHF.

This clonotype was detected only a few times. The genes are TRBV12-3 or TRBV12-4 and TRBJ2-5; 9 nucleotides line up with TRBD1. With V trimmed by 5 bases and J by 4 bases, 5 bases remained unmatched. The CDR3 extends over 14 amino acids. CDR3 sequence: CASSEGQGLETQYF. The CDR3, as DNA: TGTGCCAGCAGTGAGGGACAGGGCCTAGAGACCCAGTACTTC.

In this sample, this clonotype turned up many times. This chain joins TRBV20-1 and TRBJ2-5; 13 bases map to TRBD2. The junction had 2 bases not matched to a gene; V was cut back by 5 bases and J by 2 bases. This CDR3 is built from 14 residues. Looked up from germline, CDR1 is DFQATT and CDR2 is SNEGSKA (reference sequence). The CDR3 coding sequence is TGCAGTGCTTGGACTAGCGGGGGTCAAGAGACCCAGTACTTC. Amino acids: CSAWTSGGQETQYF.

The chain is built from TRBV12-3 or TRBV12-4 and TRBJ1-2; a possible D gene is TRBD1 (6 bases). Trimming removed 5 bases from V and 6 bases from J, with 13 bases in between. This CDR3 is 13 amino acids long. CDR3 sequence (DNA): TGTGCCAGCAGTATTACCGGGACACATGGCTACACCTTC. Amino acids: CASSITGTHGYTF.

V usage is TRBV7-6 and J usage is TRBJ2-3; TRBD2 might be the D (6 bases). The CDR3 loop spans 15 amino acids. Deletions cut 5 bases from V and 0 bases from J, with 12 bases between. Germline V gives CDR1 SGHVS, CDR2 FNYEAQ. In DNA form, the CDR3 reads TGTGCCAGCAGCCGCGGGGCCTCTAGCACAGATACGCAGTATTTT. The encoded protein is CASSRGASSTDTQYF.

This rearrangement joins TRBV5-4 to TRBJ2-1, with 11 bases lining up with TRBD2. Germline CDR1 and CDR2: SGHNT and YYREEE (reference sequence). The V gene end was trimmed by 0 bases and the J gene end by 0 bases; junction bases not matched to a gene: 5. The CDR3 consists of 18 residues. This CDR3 reads CASSLALAGGSSYNEQFF. The CDR3 DNA is TGTGCCAGCAGCTTGGCGTTAGCGGGAGGGAGCTCCTACAATGAGCAGTTCTTC.

This clonotype was observed a few times. The chain recombines TRBV6-2 or TRBV6-3 with TRBJ1-5; D possibly corresponds to TRBD1 (6 bases). The CDR3 sequence is 13 residues long. V lost 7 bases and J 3 bases, leaving 10 bases between the germline ends. Germline V gives CDR1 MNHEY, CDR2 SVGEGT. The CDR3 region has the DNA TGTGCCAGCATACAGGGACTCAATCAGCCCCAGCATTTT. Its translation: CASIQGLNQPQHF.

The V gene is TRBV7-2, the J gene TRBJ2-3, with D uncertain. CDR3 length equals 11 residues. V lost 5 bases and J 7 bases, leaving 7 bases between the germline ends. The germline gives CDR1 SGHTA, CDR2 FQGNSA. CDR3 residues: CASSPSNTQYF. CDR3 sequence (DNA): TGTGCCAGCAGCCCCTCTAATACGCAGTATTTT.

This chain uses TRBV12-3 or TRBV12-4 with TRBJ1-1; D is unclear. This CDR3 has 12 amino acids. Deletions cut 2 bases from V and 13 bases from J, with 14 bases between. The CDR3 protein is CASSLLGRSVFF. CDR3 sequence (DNA): TGTGCCAGCAGTTTATTGGGCAGGTCGGTTTTCTTT.

This clonotype was counted once. The gene calls are TRBV7-9 and TRBJ2-5; D is unresolved. CDR1 is SEHNR, CDR2 FQNEAQ, per germline (reference sequence). The V end lost 3 bases, the J end lost 2 bases, and 10 bases lay between the germline ends. This CDR3 has 14 residues. The CDR3 protein is CASSFPSQQETQYF. CDR3 DNA: TGTGCCAGCAGCTTTCCGTCGCAGCAAGAGACCCAGTACTTC.

The chain uses TRBV7-9 and TRBJ2-5; D is unclear. Germline lookup yields CDR1 SEHNR and CDR2 FQNEAQ (reference sequence). V lost 2 bases, J lost 4 bases, and 14 bases lay in between. The CDR3 runs 15 residues. The CDR3 spells CASSLSTPTGETQYF. CDR3 DNA: TGTGCCAGCAGCTTAAGTACCCCAACGGGAGAGACCCAGTACTTC.

This clonotype was observed a few times. The chain recombines TRBV7-9 with TRBJ2-1, with 7 bases matching TRBD2. Germline CDR1 SEHNR, CDR2 FQNEAQ (reference sequence). The CDR3 extends over 15 amino acids. Trimming cost V 5 bases and J 7 bases; bases outside gene matches: 11. For the CDR3, the DNA is TGTGCCAGCAGCACGCCGACTAGCTTTCAGAATGAGCAGTTCTTC. This codes for CASSTPTSFQNEQFF.

This chain joins TRBV10-3 and TRBJ2-3; D is uncertain. Trimming removed 5 bases at V and 0 bases at J, with 12 bases between. Germline-derived CDR1 and CDR2 are ENHRY and SYGVKD. This CDR3 has 15 amino acids. The CDR3 sequence is CAISQGGISTDTQYF. CDR3 nucleotides: TGTGCCATCAGTCAAGGCGGCATCAGCACAGATACGCAGTATTTT.

The V and J genes are TRBV2 and TRBJ2-2, with 7 bases lining up with TRBD2. V trimming: 6 bases; J trimming: 5 bases; junction bases outside the gene matches: 3. CDR3 length: 13 amino acids. Germline V gene sequence: CDR1 SNHLY, CDR2 FYNNEI. The CDR3, as DNA: TGTGCCAGCAGACTAGCGTATACCGGGGAGCTGTTTTTT. The encoded protein is CASRLAYTGELFF.

This clonotype occurred a few times. CDR3 sequence reads: CASSSFRTGGWRSTHNEQFF. The DNA of the CDR3 is TGTGCCAGCAGCTCCTTTAGGACAGGGGGGTGGCGGTCGACTCACAATGAGCAGTTCTTC. The J gene is TRBJ2-1, the V gene TRBV5-6; TRBD1 matches at 10 bases. The CDR3 length is 20 residues. With V trimmed by 3 bases and J by 5 bases, 20 bases remained unmatched. Germline V gene lookup returns CDR1 SGHDT and CDR2 YYEEEE.

This chain uses TRBV4-1 with TRBJ1-4; 7 bases line up with TRBD1. Germline V gives CDR1 MGHRA, CDR2 YSYEKL. The CDR3 totals 16 residues. The V segment lost 1 base and the J segment 5 bases; nucleotides outside the gene matches: 7. DNA for the CDR3: TGCGCCAGCAGCCAAGGTCAGACAGGGATGAATGAAAAACTGTTTTTT. Its protein product is CASSQGQTGMNEKLFF.

The chain carries TRBV7-9 and TRBJ2-3, with TRBD2 identical over 8 bases. The J segment lost 0 bases and the V segment lost 5 bases, leaving 4 bases of the junction unmatched. The germline V gene has CDR1 SEHNR and CDR2 FQNEAQ (reference sequence). The CDR3 length is 15 residues. The CDR3 DNA follows: TGTGCCAGCAGCCCGGTAGCGGGGAGCACAGATACGCAGTATTTT. Its protein product is CASSPVAGSTDTQYF.

The sample holds a few counts of this clonotype. V gene TRBV27 combines with J gene TRBJ1-2; TRBD1 aligns across 12 bases. Per germline, CDR1 MNHEY and CDR2 SMNVEV (reference sequence). V shed 6 bases, J shed 2 bases, and the junction held 7 bases outside the gene matches. The CDR3 is made up of 16 amino acids. CDR3 residues: CASSLGQGATNYGYTF. The CDR3 nucleotides read TGTGCCAGCAGCCTGGGACAGGGGGCGACCAACTATGGCTACACCTTC.

Points on this clonotype: A much larger clone differs by one base, so this may be a read error. The genes are TRBV6-6 and TRBJ2-1; tentative D call: TRBD2 (6 bases). This CDR3 has 12 residues. CDR1 and CDR2 (germline): MNHNY, SVGAGI (reference sequence). The DNA for the CDR3 is TGTGCCGGCAGTTACTCGGGAGCCGAGCAGTTCTTC. Translating gives CAGSYSGAEQFF.

The CDR3 bases are TGCAGTGTTCCGGGACTAGCGGTCAATGAGCAGTTCTTC. Translating it yields CSVPGLAVNEQFF. This sequence joins TRBV20-1 and TRBJ2-1; 11 bases agree with TRBD2. The CDR3 extends over 13 amino acids. Germline lookup yields CDR1 DFQATT and CDR2 SNEGSKA (reference sequence). After removal of 7 bases from V and 6 bases from J, the junction contained 5 bases not matched to a gene.

This clonotype has a handful of counts. The chain has TRBV18 and TRBJ1-5; a weak D match, TRBD1 (5 bases). From germline, CDR1 is KGHSH and CDR2 LQKENI. The CDR3 runs 14 residues. Trimming removed 5 bases at V and 8 bases at J, with 16 bases between. CDR3 sequence (DNA): TGTGCCAGCTCAGGAGGGGCATCAGGTAAGCCCCAGCATTTT. It is translated as CASSGGASGKPQHF.

This clonotype is a singleton in its sample. This chain joins TRBV15 and TRBJ1-5; D call uncertain. The CDR3 is made up of 13 amino acids. The germline gives CDR1 LNHNV, CDR2 YYDKDF (reference sequence). V gave up 5 bases and J gave up 9 bases, with 14 bases separating them. The DNA of the CDR3 is TGTGCCACCAGCGCAGACCAACTCAGGCCCCAGCATTTT. Translating gives CATSADQLRPQHF. The whole variable domain, remainder taken from reference TRBV15 and TRBJ1-5, is DAMVIQNPRYQVTQFGKPVTLSCSQTLNHNVMYWYQQKSSQAPKLLFHYYDKDFNNEADTPDNFQSRRPNTSFCFLDIRSPGLGDTAMYLCATSADQLRPQHFGDGTRLSIL.

This chain connects TRBV5-1 to TRBJ2-3, with 15 bases identical to TRBD2. This CDR3 region has 16 residues. Looked up from germline, CDR1 is SGHRS and CDR2 is YFSETQ. V was clipped by 3 bases and J by 5 bases; unmatched bases: 4. The CDR3: CASSYPGLAGGDTQYF. The CDR3 DNA sequence: TGCGCCAGCAGCTACCCGGGACTAGCGGGGGGAGATACGCAGTATTTT.

With regard to this clonotype: Just one base apart from a much larger clone, this may be a read error. This rearrangement joins TRBV9 to TRBJ2-3; no firm D call. The CDR3 is made up of 14 amino acids. CDR1 and CDR2 from the germline V gene are SGDLS and YYNGEE. The CDR3 sequence: CARSPRLSADTQYF. CDR3 DNA: TGTGCCCGCAGCCCCCGGTTGTCGGCAGATACGCAGTATTTT. The entire variable domain, with the rest obtained from reference TRBV9 and TRBJ2-3, is as follows: DSGVTQTPKHLITATGQRVTLRCSPRSGDLSVYWYQQSLDQGLQFLIQYYNGEERAKGNILERFSAQQFPDLHSELNLSSLELGDSALYFCARSPRLSADTQYFGPGTRLTVL.

This chain links TRBV19 with TRBJ1-5, with D unclear. Germline V gives CDR1 LNHDA, CDR2 SQIVND (reference sequence). The CDR3 totals 16 residues. Between the trimmed V and J ends, which lost 4 bases and 2 bases, there was a span of 15 bases. CDR3 residues: CASSRGGTSGNQPQHF. The CDR3 DNA sequence: TGTGCCAGTAGTAGGGGTGGAACGTCGGGCAATCAGCCCCAGCATTTT.

V is TRBV6-5 and J is TRBJ1-1; the match to TRBD1 covers 7 bases. Looked up from germline, CDR1 is MNHEY and CDR2 is SVGAGI. The CDR3 is made up of 15 amino acids. V lost 4 bases and J lost 5; bases outside the gene matches: 10. In DNA form, the CDR3 reads TGTGCCAGCAGTTTTAATACAGGGGTAAGGACTGAAGCTTTCTTT. It encodes CASSFNTGVRTEAFF.